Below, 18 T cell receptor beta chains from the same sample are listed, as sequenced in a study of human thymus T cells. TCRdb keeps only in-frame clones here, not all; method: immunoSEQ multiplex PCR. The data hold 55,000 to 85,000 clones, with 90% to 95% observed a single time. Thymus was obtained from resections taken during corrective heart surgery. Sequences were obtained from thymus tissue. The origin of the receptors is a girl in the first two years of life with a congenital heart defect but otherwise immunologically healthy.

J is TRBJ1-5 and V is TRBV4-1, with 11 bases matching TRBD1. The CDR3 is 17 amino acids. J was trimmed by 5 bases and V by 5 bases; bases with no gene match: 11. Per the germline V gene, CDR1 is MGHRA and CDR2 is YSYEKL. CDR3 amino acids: CASSWGQGGVGHQPQHF. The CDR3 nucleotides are TGCGCCAGCAGCTGGGGACAGGGGGGCGTCGGCCATCAGCCCCAGCATTTT.

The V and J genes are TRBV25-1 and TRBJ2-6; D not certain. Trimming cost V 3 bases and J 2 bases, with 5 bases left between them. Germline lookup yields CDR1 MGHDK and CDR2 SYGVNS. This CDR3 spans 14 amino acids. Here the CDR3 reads CASSEVTGANVLTF. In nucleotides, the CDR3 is TGTGCCAGCAGTGAGGTTACTGGGGCCAACGTCCTGACTTTC.

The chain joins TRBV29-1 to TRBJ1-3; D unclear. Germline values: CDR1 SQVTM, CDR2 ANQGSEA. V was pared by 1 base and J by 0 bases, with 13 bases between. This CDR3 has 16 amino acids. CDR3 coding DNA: TGCAGCGTTGAAGTGCCCGGGTTCAACTCTGGAAACACCATATATTTT. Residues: CSVEVPGFNSGNTIYF.

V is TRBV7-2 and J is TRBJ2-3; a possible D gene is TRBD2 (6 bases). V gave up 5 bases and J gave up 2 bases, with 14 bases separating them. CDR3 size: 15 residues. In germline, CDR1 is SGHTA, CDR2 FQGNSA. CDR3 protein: CASSIWDLNTDTQYF. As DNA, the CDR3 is TGTGCCAGCAGCATCTGGGACTTGAACACAGATACGCAGTATTTT.

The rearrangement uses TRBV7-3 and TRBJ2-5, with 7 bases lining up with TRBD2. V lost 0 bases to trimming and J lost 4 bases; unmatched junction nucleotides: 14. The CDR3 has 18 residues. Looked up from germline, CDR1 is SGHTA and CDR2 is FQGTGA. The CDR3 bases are TGTGCCAGCAGCTTAACCCTCAGTAGGAGGGAGGGCCCAGAGACCCAGTACTTC. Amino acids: CASSLTLSRREGPETQYF.

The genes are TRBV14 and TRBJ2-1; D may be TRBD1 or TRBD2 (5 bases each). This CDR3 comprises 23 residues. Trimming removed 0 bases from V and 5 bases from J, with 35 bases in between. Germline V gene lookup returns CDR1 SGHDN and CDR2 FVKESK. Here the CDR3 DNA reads TGTGCCAGCAGCCAAGATCCTTCGGGTCGGGGCCAAAGTGGGCCCAGCACTGACAATGAGCAGTTCTTC. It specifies CASSQDPSGRGQSGPSTDNEQFF.

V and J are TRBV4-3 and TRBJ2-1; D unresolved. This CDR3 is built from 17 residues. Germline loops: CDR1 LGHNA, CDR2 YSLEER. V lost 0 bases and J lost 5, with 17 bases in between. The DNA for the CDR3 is TGCGCCAGCAGCCAAGATGGCCAGTTCGTCCGACACAATGAGCAGTTCTTC. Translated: CASSQDGQFVRHNEQFF.

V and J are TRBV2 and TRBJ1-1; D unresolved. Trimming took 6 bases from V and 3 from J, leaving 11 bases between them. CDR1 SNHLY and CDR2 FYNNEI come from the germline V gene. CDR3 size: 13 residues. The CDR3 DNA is TGTGCCAGCAGGGAGGTATGGGACACTGAAGCTTTCTTT. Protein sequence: CASREVWDTEAFF.

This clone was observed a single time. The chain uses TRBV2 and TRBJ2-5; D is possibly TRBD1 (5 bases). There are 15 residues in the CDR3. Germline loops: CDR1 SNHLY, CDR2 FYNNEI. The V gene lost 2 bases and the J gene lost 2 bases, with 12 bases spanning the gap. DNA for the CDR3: TGTGCCAGCAGTGAATTCAGGGTAGAACAAGAGACCCAGTACTTC. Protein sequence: CASSEFRVEQETQYF.

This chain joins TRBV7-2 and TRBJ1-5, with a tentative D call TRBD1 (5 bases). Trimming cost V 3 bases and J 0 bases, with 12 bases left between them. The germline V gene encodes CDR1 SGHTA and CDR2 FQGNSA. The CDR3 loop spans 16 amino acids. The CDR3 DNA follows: TGTGCCAGCAGCTTGATAGCAGGGTTTAGCAATCAGCCCCAGCATTTT. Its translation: CASSLIAGFSNQPQHF.

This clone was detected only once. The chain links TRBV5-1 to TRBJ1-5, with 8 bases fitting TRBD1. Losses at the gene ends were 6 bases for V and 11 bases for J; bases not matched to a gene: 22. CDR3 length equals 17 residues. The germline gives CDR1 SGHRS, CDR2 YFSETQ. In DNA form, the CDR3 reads TGCGCCAGCAACTCACGCCCGCCAAGGCAGGGGGCCCTTACCCAGCATTTT. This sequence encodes CASNSRPPRQGALTQHF.

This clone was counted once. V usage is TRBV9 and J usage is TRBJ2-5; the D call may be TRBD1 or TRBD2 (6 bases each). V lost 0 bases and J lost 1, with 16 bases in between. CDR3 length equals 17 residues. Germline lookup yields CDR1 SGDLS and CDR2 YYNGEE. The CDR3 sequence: CASSVEGEATPQETQYF. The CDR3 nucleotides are TGTGCCAGCAGCGTAGAGGGGGAGGCCACCCCCCAAGAGACCCAGTACTTC.

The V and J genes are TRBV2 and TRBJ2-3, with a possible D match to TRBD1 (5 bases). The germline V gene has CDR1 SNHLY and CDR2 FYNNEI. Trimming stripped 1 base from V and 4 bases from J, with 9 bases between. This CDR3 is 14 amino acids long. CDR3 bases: TGTGCCAGCAGTGAAGTCAGGGCCGCAGATACGCAGTATTTT. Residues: CASSEVRAADTQYF.

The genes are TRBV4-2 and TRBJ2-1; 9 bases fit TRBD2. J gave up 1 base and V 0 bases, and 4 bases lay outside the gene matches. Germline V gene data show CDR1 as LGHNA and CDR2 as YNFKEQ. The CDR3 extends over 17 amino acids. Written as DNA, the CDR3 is TGTGCCAGCAGCCAAGATCGGCTAGCGGGATCCTACAATGAGCAGTTCTTC. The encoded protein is CASSQDRLAGSYNEQFF.

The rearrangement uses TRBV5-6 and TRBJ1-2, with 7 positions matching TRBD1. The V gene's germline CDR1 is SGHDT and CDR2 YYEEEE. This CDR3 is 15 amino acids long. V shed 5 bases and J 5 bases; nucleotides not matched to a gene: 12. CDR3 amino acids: CASRHRGTALYGYTF. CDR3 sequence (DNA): TGTGCCAGCAGACACAGAGGGACAGCTCTTTATGGCTACACCTTC.

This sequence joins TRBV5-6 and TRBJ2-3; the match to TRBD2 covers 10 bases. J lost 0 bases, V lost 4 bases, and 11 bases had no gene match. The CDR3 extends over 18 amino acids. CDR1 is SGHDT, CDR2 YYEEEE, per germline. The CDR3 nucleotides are TGTGCCAGCAGCATGGTAGCGGGAGGTTCCCACAGCACAGATACGCAGTATTTT. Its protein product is CASSMVAGGSHSTDTQYF.

In DNA, the CDR3 is TGCGCCAGCAGCCCCCCGGGACTAGGGACCTACGAGCAGTACTTC. The encoded protein is CASSPPGLGTYEQYF. The V gene is TRBV4-1, the J gene TRBJ2-5; TRBD2 matches 8 bases. The end of the DNA aligns better with TRBJ2-7, so the J call may be wrong. Germline V gene sequence: CDR1 MGHRA, CDR2 YSYEKL. The CDR3 consists of 15 residues.

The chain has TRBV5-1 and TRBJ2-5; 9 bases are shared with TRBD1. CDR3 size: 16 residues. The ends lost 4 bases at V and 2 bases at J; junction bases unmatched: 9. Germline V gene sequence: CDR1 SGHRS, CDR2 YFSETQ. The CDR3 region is CASSPLGTGSQETQYF. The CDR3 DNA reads TGCGCCAGCAGCCCGCTGGGGACAGGGTCGCAAGAGACCCAGTACTTC.